This entry lists 12 T cell receptor beta chains sequenced from one sample in a study of T-cell reconstitution after alpha-beta-depleted transplantation in children. The TCRbeta library incorporated unique molecular identifiers. TCRdb fed the PCR reads into MiXCR, producing one record per CDR3 protein. The table shows 230,000 or so distinct CDR3 sequences, with around 12% occurring only once. Sequencing used PBMCs from the stem cell graft donor, obtained from the stem cell graft. These receptors originate from a human donor who donated a stem cell graft to a child with acute lymphoblastic leukemia.

This clonotype has a handful of counts. The chain couples TRBV29-1 to TRBJ2-7; TRBD2 might be the D (5 bases). V was clipped by 4 bases and J by 6 bases, with 10 bases between them. Germline CDR1 and CDR2: SQVTM and ANQGSEA. This CDR3 contains 11 residues. The CDR3 region has the DNA TGCAGCGTTGGATACGGGATCGAGCAGTACTTC. Residues: CSVGYGIEQYF.

This clonotype was counted many times. This chain links TRBV7-9 with TRBJ1-5, with 8 bases lining up with TRBD1. V shed 3 bases, J shed 2 bases, and the junction held 6 bases outside the gene matches. There are 16 residues in the CDR3. Germline V lookup: CDR1 SEHNR, CDR2 FQNEAQ (reference sequence). The CDR3 region is CASSFGGQDRNQPQHF. DNA of the CDR3: TGTGCCAGCAGCTTTGGGGGACAGGACCGCAATCAGCCCCAGCATTTT.

This clonotype was detected many times. The chain has TRBV2 and TRBJ1-2; D uncertain. Per germline, CDR1 SNHLY and CDR2 FYNNEI. CDR3 length equals 12 residues. V dropped 6 bases and J dropped 7 bases, with 12 bases sitting between them. The CDR3 reads CASSQKGSGYTF. For the CDR3, the DNA is TGTGCCAGCAGCCAGAAAGGGAGTGGCTACACCTTC.

A remark on this clonotype: This may be a read error: a much more frequent sequence differs by one nucleotide. The rearrangement joins TRBV4-3 to TRBJ1-5, with a weak D call TRBD1 (5 bases). Trimming removed 3 bases at V and 4 bases at J, with 16 bases between. This CDR3 is 16 amino acids long. Germline V gene lookup returns CDR1 LGHNA and CDR2 YSLEER. Here the CDR3 reads CASSQGASRGNQPQHF. In nucleotides, the CDR3 is TGCGCCAGCAGCCAGGGAGCGAGTCGGGGGAATCAGCCCCAGCATTTT.

The rearrangement links TRBV11-3 to TRBJ2-1; D perhaps matches TRBD2 (5 bases). This CDR3 comprises 15 residues. Germline-derived CDR1 and CDR2 are SGHNT and YENEEA. Trimming shortened V by 5 bases and J by 7 bases, and 18 bases separated the two germline ends. CDR3 sequence reads: CASSLDFKYQNEQFF. CDR3 in DNA: TGTGCCAGCAGCCTGGACTTCAAATACCAGAATGAGCAGTTCTTC.

The rearrangement links TRBV20-1 to TRBJ2-3; D unclear. With 0 bases removed from V and 0 bases from J, the gap between germline ends came to 22 bases. CDR1 is DFQATT, CDR2 SNEGSKA, per germline (reference sequence). This CDR3 region has 19 residues. This CDR3 is CSARDPSPSSRTSTDTQYF. DNA for the CDR3: TGCAGTGCTAGAGACCCCAGTCCCTCTTCGCGGACGAGCACAGATACGCAGTATTTT.

This clonotype has a handful of counts. The V gene is TRBV7-3, the J gene TRBJ2-3; 8 nucleotides line up with TRBD2. CDR3 length: 17 residues. V dropped 2 bases and J dropped 4; count of bases not matched to a gene: 11. The germline V gene encodes CDR1 SGHTA and CDR2 FQGTGA. CDR3 residues: CASSLLGGGRRADTQYF. DNA for the CDR3: TGTGCCAGCAGCTTATTGGGCGGCGGGAGGCGTGCAGATACGCAGTATTTT.

This clonotype came up many times. The rearrangement joins TRBV5-1 to TRBJ1-5; D not certain. The CDR3 consists of 14 residues. Trimming cost V 1 base and J 1 base, with 6 bases left between them. Germline CDR1 is SGHRS and CDR2 is YFSETQ. CDR3 DNA: TGCGCCAGCAGCTTGCCGGGGAGCAATCAGCCCCAGCATTTT. It specifies CASSLPGSNQPQHF.

This clonotype was seen at least ten times. DNA of the CDR3: TGTGCCAGCAGCTCGGGACCCCGACACGGTGCCGAGACCCAGTACTTC. Translated, it gives CASSSGPRHGAETQYF. This chain joins TRBV7-2 and TRBJ2-5; D is tentatively TRBD1 or TRBD2 (5 bases each). Germline V gives CDR1 SGHTA, CDR2 FQGNSA. V lost 4 bases and J 5 bases, leaving 20 bases between the germline ends. CDR3 length: 16 amino acids. Complete variable domain (other parts from reference TRBV7-2 and TRBJ2-5): GAGVSQSPSNKVTEKGKDVELRCDPISGHTALYWYRQSLGQGLEFLIYFQGNSAPDKSGLPSDRFSAERTGGSVSTLTIQRTQQEDSAVYLCASSSGPRHGAETQYFGPGTRLLVL.

Comment on this clonotype: A much bigger clone sits one base away, suggesting this may be a read error. This chain connects TRBV27 to TRBJ2-2, with D tentatively TRBD1 (5 bases). CDR1 and CDR2 from the germline V gene are MNHEY and SMNVEV (reference sequence). CDR3 size: 15 residues. CDR3 sequence reads: CASSLRAGRNGQLFF. The CDR3 DNA reads TGTGCCAGCAGTTTAAGGGCAGGGCGGAACGGGCAGCTGTTTTTT.

DNA for the CDR3: TGTGCCAGTAGTCTAACACCCAATCTATCCCAAGACGAGCAGTTCTTC. Translating it yields CASSLTPNLSQDEQFF. The rearrangement joins TRBV19 to TRBJ2-1; unclear D gene. Germline CDR1 is LNHDA and CDR2 is SQIVND (reference sequence). The CDR3 is 16 residues long. Between the trimmed V and J ends, which lost 5 bases and 10 bases, there was a span of 24 bases.

The sample holds many counts of this clonotype. The J gene is TRBJ1-4, the V gene TRBV15, with a weak D call TRBD1 (5 bases). From germline, CDR1 is LNHNV and CDR2 YYDKDF (reference sequence). This CDR3 has 14 amino acids. Trimming pared 4 bases from V and 7 bases from J, leaving 13 bases between. The DNA of the CDR3 is TGTGCCACCAGCAAGGGGAGGGAAAGTGAAAAACTGTTTTTT. This codes for CATSKGRESEKLFF. Looking up the rest from reference TRBV15 and TRBJ1-4 gives the full variable domain: DAMVIQNPRYQVTQFGKPVTLSCSQTLNHNVMYWYQQKSSQAPKLLFHYYDKDFNNEADTPDNFQSRRPNTSFCFLDIRSPGLGDTAMYLCATSKGRESEKLFFGSGTQLSVL.